A single T cell receptor (beta chain) is shown here with its context. This clonotype has only a few counts. Its cognate antigen has yet to be identified. Per-nucleotide qualities are absent, and no much larger clonotype sits a single base away. The record originates from a study of identical twins (dated by TCRdb to 2016 to 2017). About the full investigation: The study deep-sequenced TCR alpha and beta repertoires from monozygotic twins, unrelated adults of various ages and cord blood to test whether fetal clonotypes persist. To rule out contamination, replicate twin experiments were performed at different times with different library preparation protocols.

Here is what the overall study found, with its caveats: In monozygotic twins, recombination models systematically underestimated out-of-frame TCR alpha sharing, but the models matched the sharing seen between unrelated individuals. Abundant cord blood beta clonotypes carried fewer insertions; young adult naive repertoires showed a weaker similar trend, while memory repertoires showed none. Compared with coincidental sharing between unrelated individuals, an excess of low generation-probability sequences was observed among out-of-frame TCR alpha sequences shared between twins. Because the same donors could not be followed over many years, the conclusions depended on cross-sectional statistical analysis. A weaker excess of twin sharing was found in beta out-of-frame sequences because the signal-to-noise ratio was lowered by fewer shared sequences. Invariant T cells such as MAIT and iNKT could partly confound zero-insertion analyses, although diverse VJ usage argued against such confounding for most clonotypes.

All donors were healthy Caucasians. Miltenyi CD45RO+ enrichment and human naive T-cell isolation kits were used to isolate memory (CD45RO+) and naive T cells from PBMC. Libraries were constructed by 5' RACE. Sequencing used an Illumina HiSeq 2000. A universal primer binding site was added through template switching, and the final cDNA carried a unique molecular identifier so that TCR cDNA molecules could be counted accurately. Specific primers in the conserved constant-segment region were used to synthesize first-strand cDNA for the TCR alpha and beta chains. To control for contamination, every cDNA library was double barcoded, receiving both a SMART-Mk sample barcode and Illumina barcodes. TruSeq adapter sequences and Illumina sample barcodes were added in two successive PCR steps. The Illumina HiSeq platform was used with custom primers to sequence TCR alpha and beta cDNA libraries. Processing in the source paper ran as follows. Raw reads were processed with MiGEC to extract unique molecular identifiers, and MiXCR was used to determine CDR3 positions. For each individual, recombination models were inferred using an EM algorithm with the repgenHMM and IGoR tools. Shared clonotypes were analyzed with the tcR package in R, and sharing was normalized by the product of cloneset sizes. To study raw recombination free of thymic and clonal selection effects, out-of-frame nonproductive sequences were analyzed. The raw public data were reprocessed by TCRdb itself: fastp quality trimming at Q25, MiXCR clonotype calling, in-frame beta chains only. Rows are unified per CDR3 protein, each entry keeping the most common DNA and genes. The V and J calls were not made by the authors but by TCRdb's processing. Counted in this sample were hundreds of thousands of distinct CDR3 sequences; over 12% of them appeared once. Around 9.5% of the sample goes to the ten largest clones.

There are 15 amino acids in the CDR3, from cysteine to phenylalanine inclusive. This entry keeps only the CDR3 DNA: 45 bases, framed from base 1. From V the trimming removes 0 bases and from J it removes 4 bases, while the gene matches leave 6 bases of the junction unaccounted for. CDR1 SGHRS and CDR2 YFSETQ are derived from the germline V gene. The sample was memory (CD45RO+) T cells sorted from blood. The cell subset or site label on this specimen signifies: CD45RO+ enriched T cells. The V and J segments used are TRBV5-1 and TRBJ1-2, with 7 middle bases fitting TRBD1. The sequence derives from a woman younger than 30 in good health. The CDR3 region: CASSLGAGGTYGYTF. The sequenced DNA: TGCGCCAGCAGCTTGGGGGCAGGGGGTACCTATGGCTACACCTTC.